A single sample gave rise to the 24 T cell receptor beta chains below, sequenced in a study of CD8+ T cells in alopecia areata. Sequencing templates came from extracted RNA that was reverse transcribed into cDNA. Libraries were prepared by immunoSEQ multiplex PCR; TCRdb keeps only in-frame clonotypes and omits some of them. This sample has a few hundred thousand clones, with under 70% found just once. The material was CD4+ T cells sorted from blood, obtained at week 0. These receptors were taken from a human donor with alopecia areata.

This rearrangement joins TRBV29-1 to TRBJ2-7; D is undetermined. V was clipped by 5 bases and J by 0 bases, with 8 bases between them. This CDR3 has 12 amino acids. Germline V gives CDR1 SQVTM, CDR2 ANQGSEA. The chain's CDR3 is CSVLGPSYEQYF. CDR3 in DNA: TGCAGCGTTCTAGGGCCCTCCTACGAGCAGTACTTC.

This clone was observed once. The chain is built from TRBV29-1 and TRBJ2-1; 14 nucleotides agree with TRBD2. From germline, CDR1 is SQVTM and CDR2 ANQGSEA. J gave up 9 bases and V 6 bases, and 19 bases lay outside the gene matches. There are 18 residues in the CDR3. CDR3 sequence reads: CSVADPSPRTSGGIEQFF. CDR3 bases: TGCAGCGTCGCGGACCCCTCCCCGAGGACTAGCGGGGGGATTGAGCAGTTCTTC.

As to this clone: Other DNA sequences in the sample encode the same CDR3. CDR3 DNA: TGCGCCAGCAGTCCTAGCACAGATACGCAGTATTTT. Encoded protein: CASSPSTDTQYF. This chain connects TRBV5-1 to TRBJ2-3; D remains ambiguous. The CDR3 loop spans 12 amino acids. V was pared by 5 bases and J by 0 bases, with 4 bases between. Germline V CDR1 and CDR2: SGHRS, YFSETQ.

The chain combines TRBV25-1 with TRBJ2-3; 7 nucleotides line up with TRBD1. The germline CDR1 and CDR2 sequences are MGHDK and SYGVNS. V lost 5 bases, J lost 3 bases, and 5 bases stayed unmatched. CDR3 size: 14 residues. The chain's CDR3 is CASSPDRHTDTQYF. The CDR3 DNA reads as TGTGCCAGCAGTCCGGACAGGCATACAGATACGCAGTATTTT.

The V gene is TRBV7-9, the J gene TRBJ2-5; D not certain. The germline V gene has CDR1 SEHNR and CDR2 FQNEAQ (reference sequence). The CDR3 is 14 residues long. Trimming took 7 bases from V and 5 from J, leaving 17 bases between them. The CDR3 sequence: CASTLTGLKETQYF. CDR3 DNA sequence: TGTGCCAGCACCCTTACGGGCTTAAAGGAGACCCAGTACTTC.

V gene TRBV19 combines with J gene TRBJ1-4, with D possibly matching TRBD1 (6 bases). V was shortened by 5 bases and J by 0 bases, with 10 bases between the two germline ends. Germline V gene data show CDR1 as LNHDA and CDR2 as SQIVND (reference sequence). This CDR3 comprises 15 residues. DNA of the CDR3: TGTGCCAGTAGTTTGGGGGCCGCAACTAATGAAAAACTGTTTTTT. Encoded protein: CASSLGAATNEKLFF. The complete variable domain, with remaining parts taken from reference TRBV19 and TRBJ1-4, reads DGGITQSPKYLFRKEGQNVTLSCEQNLNHDAMYWYRQDPGQGLRLIYYSQIVNDFQKGDIAEGYSVSREKKESFPLTVTSAQKNPTAFYLCASSLGAATNEKLFFGSGTQLSVL.

The chain joins TRBV29-1 to TRBJ2-3; no firm D call. The V gene's germline CDR1 is SQVTM and CDR2 ANQGSEA. V was cut by 7 bases and J by 5 bases, with 10 bases left in between. This CDR3 is built from 11 residues. The CDR3 is CSDHLGDTQYF. CDR3 bases: TGCAGCGACCATCTAGGAGATACGCAGTATTTT.

The sample holds a few counts of this clone. Other DNA sequences in the sample encode the same CDR3. The V gene is TRBV29-1, the J gene TRBJ2-3, with D uncertain. V dropped 3 bases and J dropped 8 bases, with 6 bases sitting between them. This CDR3 spans 10 amino acids. Per germline, CDR1 SQVTM and CDR2 ANQGSEA. The CDR3 reads CSVDVGTQYF. The CDR3 DNA is TGCAGCGTTGATGTAGGTACGCAGTATTTT.

This chain uses TRBV15 with TRBJ2-5, with TRBD2 as a possible D gene (5 bases). Trimming removed 8 bases at V and 2 bases at J, with 12 bases between. CDR1 is LNHNV and CDR2 is YYDKDF in the germline V gene (reference sequence). The CDR3 covers 13 residues. CDR3 sequence (DNA): TGTGCCACCTCTCCGAGGACTCAAGAGACCCAGTACTTC. Translated, it gives CATSPRTQETQYF.

CDR3 sequence (DNA): TGCAGCGTTTCTACAGGGGGCAGGGAGACCCAGTACTTC. Its protein product is CSVSTGGRETQYF. This chain uses TRBV29-1 with TRBJ2-5; 9 bases agree with TRBD1. This CDR3 comprises 13 residues. V was pared by 5 bases and J by 5 bases, with 6 bases of the junction left unmatched. CDR1 and CDR2 (germline): SQVTM, ANQGSEA.

V and J are TRBV9 and TRBJ1-2; weak D call: TRBD1 (5 bases). The CDR3 totals 14 residues. Trimming cost V 0 bases and J 4 bases, with 10 bases left between them. Germline lookup yields CDR1 SGDLS and CDR2 YYNGEE. CDR3 DNA: TGTGCCAGCAGCGTAGGCTTCCAGGGCTATGGCTACACCTTC. Its translation: CASSVGFQGYGYTF.

V usage is TRBV5-1 and J usage is TRBJ1-1; no firm D call. The CDR3 is 14 amino acids. In germline, CDR1 is SGHRS, CDR2 YFSETQ. Trimming shortened V by 0 bases and J by 5 bases, and 11 bases separated the two germline ends. The CDR3 reads CASSLGYGGTEAFF. DNA for the CDR3: TGCGCCAGCAGCTTGGGGTACGGAGGGACTGAAGCTTTCTTT.

The chain carries TRBV30 and TRBJ2-5; D is unresolved. CDR3 size: 12 residues. V was cut by 6 bases and J by 4 bases, with 12 bases left in between. CDR1 is GTSNPN and CDR2 is SVGIG in the germline V gene (reference sequence). CDR3 in DNA: TGTGCCTGTAGAGAATCGGTAGAGACCCAGTACTTC. Translated: CACRESVETQYF.

J is TRBJ2-3 and V is TRBV7-8; tentative D call: TRBD1 (6 bases). This CDR3 is 14 amino acids long. Germline V gene sequence: CDR1 SGHVS, CDR2 FQNEAQ. Trimming removed 5 bases from V and 6 bases from J, with 15 bases in between. The CDR3 loop is CASSARGQSDTQYF. The CDR3 DNA follows: TGTGCCAGCAGCGCCCGCGGACAGTCGGATACGCAGTATTTT. Drawing the rest from reference TRBV7-8 and TRBJ2-3, the complete variable domain is GAGVSQSPRYKVAKRGQDVALRCDPISGHVSLFWYQQALGQGPEFLTYFQNEAQLDKSGLPSDRFFAERPEGSVSTLKIQRTQQEDSAVYLCASSARGQSDTQYFGPGTRLTVL.

The rearrangement links TRBV5-1 to TRBJ2-5; D is unresolved. Germline V gene data show CDR1 as SGHRS and CDR2 as YFSETQ. Trimming stripped 7 bases from V and 2 bases from J, with 6 bases between. This CDR3 has 11 residues. DNA of the CDR3: TGCGCCAGCGCCGCACAAGAGACCCAGTACTTC. It specifies CASAAQETQYF.

Only one count was recorded for this clone. The chain uses TRBV30 and TRBJ2-3, with D unresolved. Trimming left V 5 bases short and J 2 bases short, with 8 bases between. The CDR3 extends over 12 amino acids. In germline, CDR1 is GTSNPN, CDR2 SVGIG (reference sequence). The CDR3 loop is CAWGRNTDTQYF. The CDR3 DNA reads TGTGCCTGGGGGCGCAACACAGATACGCAGTATTTT.

This clone is a singleton in its sample. V usage is TRBV27 and J usage is TRBJ1-2; D may be TRBD1 (5 bases). This CDR3 has 14 amino acids. Trimming cost V 5 bases and J 7 bases, with 17 bases left between them. CDR1 is MNHEY and CDR2 is SMNVEV in the germline V gene (reference sequence). The DNA of the CDR3 is TGTGCCAGCAGTCCCTCGGTAGGGGTGAGTGGCTACACCTTC. It codes for CASSPSVGVSGYTF.

This clone was counted a few times. The chain is built from TRBV15 and TRBJ2-3; perhaps TRBD2 as D (7 bases). The CDR3 is made up of 17 amino acids. The V gene lost 2 bases and the J gene lost 3 bases, with 18 bases spanning the gap. The germline V gene has CDR1 LNHNV and CDR2 YYDKDF (reference sequence). In DNA form, the CDR3 reads TGTGCCACCAGCAGAAGCTTATCGGGGGGCGGGACAGATACGCAGTATTTT. It encodes CATSRSLSGGGTDTQYF.

This clone occurred once. The chain joins TRBV23-1 to TRBJ1-5; D may be TRBD1 (5 bases). TRBV23-1 is an ORF, and what it does is uncertain. V was trimmed by 0 bases and J by 8 bases, leaving 11 bases between them. This CDR3 is 14 amino acids long. The DNA for the CDR3 is TGCGCCAGCAGTCAATCGGGGGTTCCGGAGCCCCAGCATTTT. Its protein product is CASSQSGVPEPQHF.

The rearrangement uses TRBV11-1 and TRBJ2-5; D is uncertain. This CDR3 has 14 residues. V lost 6 bases and J 5 bases, leaving 16 bases between the germline ends. The germline gives CDR1 SGHAT, CDR2 FQDESV (reference sequence). CDR3 bases: TGTGCCAGCAGGTTCACCCGTTCCGACGAGACCCAGTACTTC. It codes for CASRFTRSDETQYF. Using reference TRBV11-1 and TRBJ2-5 for the parts outside the CDR3, the full variable domain is EAEVAQSPRYKITEKSQAVAFWCDPISGHATLYWYRQILGQGPELLVQFQDESVVDDSQLPKDRFSAERLKGVDSTLKIQPAELGDSAMYLCASRFTRSDETQYFGPGTRLLVL.

This chain uses TRBV29-1 with TRBJ1-1; D remains unclear. Trimming took off 4 bases at V and 5 bases at J, with 11 bases between the two ends. The CDR3 runs to 12 residues. Germline-derived CDR1 and CDR2 are SQVTM and ANQGSEA. The CDR3: CSVAFWGTEAFF. The DNA of the CDR3 is TGCAGCGTTGCCTTCTGGGGAACTGAAGCTTTCTTT.

This chain joins TRBV6-1 and TRBJ2-5; D gene uncertain. The CDR3 consists of 13 residues. V was trimmed by 7 bases and J by 0 bases, leaving 9 bases between them. Germline-derived CDR1 and CDR2 are MNHNS and SASEGT. The CDR3 DNA follows: TGTGCCAGCAAGAACCAGTACCAAGAGACCCAGTACTTC. Residues: CASKNQYQETQYF.

This clone was detected a few times. The V call is TRBV10-3, the J call TRBJ2-5; no reliable D call. CDR1 and CDR2 from the germline V gene are ENHRY and SYGVKD. V was trimmed by 3 bases and J by 4 bases, leaving 9 bases between them. The CDR3 sequence is 13 residues long. The CDR3 DNA sequence: TGTGCCATCAGTGAAAGGGATCGAGAGACCCAGTACTTC. It translates to CAISERDRETQYF.

This clone was observed a single time. The chain has TRBV18 and TRBJ2-5; TRBD1 is a possible D gene (6 bases). The CDR3 totals 14 residues. Germline V gene sequence: CDR1 KGHSH, CDR2 LQKENI. Trimming removed 3 bases at V and 7 bases at J, with 15 bases between. This CDR3 is CASSPLDSRGTQYF. In nucleotides, the CDR3 is TGTGCCAGCTCACCTCTGGACAGCCGAGGGACCCAGTACTTC.